The 26 T cell receptor beta chains listed next were all sequenced from one sample in a study of tissue T cells after allogeneic stem cell transplantation. Some clones are missing from TCRdb's copy, which holds only in-frame ones; the method was immunoSEQ multiplex PCR. Among about 4,700 clones listed, about 70% were seen once. The sequencing used duodenal tissue, collected at autopsy. These receptor sequences come from a female patient between 18 and 55 years old with steroid-refractory graft-versus-host disease after an allogeneic stem cell transplant. Some of these T cells may belong to the graft donor.

This rearrangement joins TRBV29-1 to TRBJ2-6, with TRBD1 identical over 8 bases. This CDR3 has 16 amino acids. J lost 1 base, V lost 5 bases, and 7 bases had no gene match. The V gene's germline CDR1 is SQVTM and CDR2 ANQGSEA. The CDR3 sequence is CSVMDRDDSGANVLTF. CDR3 DNA: TGCAGCGTTATGGACAGGGATGATTCTGGGGCCAACGTCCTGACTTTC.

The V and J genes are TRBV29-1 and TRBJ2-7, with TRBD1 matching over 11 bases. J lost 4 bases, V lost 3 bases, and 11 bases had no gene match. This CDR3 contains 16 residues. Germline V gene sequence: CDR1 SQVTM, CDR2 ANQGSEA. CDR3 sequence reads: CSVDVFPGQGEYEQYF. In DNA form, the CDR3 reads TGCAGCGTTGACGTTTTCCCGGGACAGGGGGAGTACGAGCAGTACTTC.

This chain joins TRBV27 and TRBJ2-3, with D unresolved. Trimming left V 2 bases short and J 6 bases short, with 15 bases between. This CDR3 comprises 15 residues. CDR1 is MNHEY, CDR2 SMNVEV, per germline (reference sequence). As DNA, the CDR3 is TGTGCCAGCAGTTTAAGAGGCGGAAGATACGATACGCAGTATTTT. This encodes CASSLRGGRYDTQYF.

The chain employs TRBV6-5 and TRBJ2-3; 9 positions agree with TRBD1. There are 16 residues in the CDR3. Germline assignment: CDR1 MNHEY and CDR2 SVGAGI. With 2 bases clipped from V and 6 bases from J, the junction kept 9 bases outside the gene matches. CDR3 nucleotides: TGTGCCAGCAGTTACGCTACACAGGGGGCGAGTGATACGCAGTATTTT. Translating it yields CASSYATQGASDTQYF.

Judged by abundance, this clone is large. The chain employs TRBV5-1 and TRBJ2-1; 10 bases agree with TRBD1. With 3 bases clipped from V and 8 bases from J, the junction kept 5 bases outside the gene matches. Germline assignment: CDR1 SGHRS and CDR2 YFSETQ. The CDR3 extends over 14 amino acids. The CDR3 loop is CASSWTGTGDEQFF. CDR3 coding DNA: TGCGCCAGCAGCTGGACAGGGACAGGGGATGAGCAGTTCTTC.

The genes are TRBV5-1 and TRBJ1-1; the D is unclear. The germline V gene encodes CDR1 SGHRS and CDR2 YFSETQ. V was cut by 4 bases and J by 4 bases, with 14 bases left in between. This CDR3 is built from 14 residues. This CDR3 is CASSRIARGTEAFF. In nucleotides, the CDR3 is TGCGCCAGCAGCCGTATTGCCCGGGGCACTGAAGCTTTCTTT.

The CDR3 DNA sequence: TGCGCCAGCAGCGCTTCATTGGGGAACACTGAAGCTTTCTTT. It specifies CASSASLGNTEAFF. This rearrangement joins TRBV5-1 to TRBJ1-1; D is uncertain. CDR1 is SGHRS, CDR2 YFSETQ, per germline. This CDR3 spans 14 amino acids. Trimming pared 4 bases from V and 1 base from J, leaving 11 bases between.

The chain combines TRBV27 with TRBJ2-7; TRBD1 might be the D (5 bases). CDR1 and CDR2 from the germline V gene are MNHEY and SMNVEV (reference sequence). V dropped 7 bases and J dropped 6 bases, with 10 bases sitting between them. The length of the CDR3 is 11 residues. The CDR3 sequence: CASTGPSEQYF. CDR3 nucleotides: TGTGCCAGCACAGGGCCCAGCGAGCAGTACTTC.

J is TRBJ1-2 and V is TRBV6-6; D is unclear. There are 14 residues in the CDR3. CDR1 MNHNY and CDR2 SVGAGI come from the germline V gene (reference sequence). Trimming cost V 5 bases and J 4 bases, with 14 bases left between them. The CDR3 DNA is TGTGCCAGCAGTCGGGTCTTCTCCTTCTATGGCTACACCTTC. Its protein is CASSRVFSFYGYTF.

The chain uses TRBV2 and TRBJ2-7, with 8 bases that match TRBD2. CDR1 and CDR2 (germline): SNHLY, FYNNEI. This CDR3 is 13 amino acids long. Trimming removed 4 bases from V and 4 bases from J; junction bases left unmatched: 3. The CDR3 spells CASSGRGGYEQYF. The CDR3 nucleotides read TGTGCCAGCAGTGGACGGGGGGGGTACGAGCAGTACTTC.

This clone rates as large. V usage is TRBV12-3 or TRBV12-4 and J usage is TRBJ1-2; 7 bases line up with TRBD1. The junction had 9 bases not matched to a gene; V was cut back by 6 bases and J by 8 bases. The CDR3 runs 13 residues. The CDR3 spells CASRSTGVFGYTF. DNA of the CDR3: TGTGCCAGCAGATCCACAGGGGTTTTCGGCTACACCTTC.

This chain connects TRBV5-1 to TRBJ2-2; tentatively, D is TRBD1 (5 bases). Germline V CDR1 and CDR2: SGHRS, YFSETQ. This CDR3 contains 13 residues. V was pared by 5 bases and J by 4 bases, with 9 bases between. CDR3 protein: CASRGVGTGELFF. CDR3 coding DNA: TGCGCCAGCAGAGGGGTAGGCACCGGGGAGCTGTTTTTT. Using reference TRBV5-1 and TRBJ2-2 for the parts outside the CDR3, the full variable domain is KAGVTQTPRYLIKTRGQQVTLSCSPISGHRSVSWYQQTPGQGLQFLFEYFSETQRNKGNFPGRFSGRQFSNSRSEMNVSTLELGDSALYLCASRGVGTGELFFGEGSRLTVL.

The chain joins TRBV10-1 to TRBJ2-5; 16 positions match TRBD2. The V gene's germline CDR1 is WNHNN and CDR2 SYGVQD (reference sequence). V gave up 6 bases and J gave up 5 bases; unmatched junction bases: 6. The CDR3 contains 16 residues. In DNA form, the CDR3 reads TGCGCCAGCAGCGGGACTAGCGGGGGGGCCTGGGAGACCCAGTACTTC. It yields the protein CASSGTSGGAWETQYF.

This clone is large (0.1 to 1%). The chain is built from TRBV2 and TRBJ2-7, with TRBD2 as a possible D gene (6 bases). Trimming stripped 7 bases from V and 0 bases from J, with 16 bases between. The germline CDR1 and CDR2 sequences are SNHLY and FYNNEI. CDR3 length equals 15 residues. The CDR3 DNA reads TGTGCCAGCAAGGGACTCCCGTTTCCCTCCTACGAGCAGTACTTC. Translation: CASKGLPFPSYEQYF.

The V gene is TRBV25-1, the J gene TRBJ1-6; the D is unclear. The CDR3 is 17 residues long. CDR1 is MGHDK, CDR2 SYGVNS, per germline. V lost 4 bases, J lost 0 bases, and 13 bases lay in between. The CDR3 bases are TGTGCCAGCAGTGCGGGTACCTTCAGCTCCTATAATTCACCCCTCCACTTT. Residues: CASSAGTFSSYNSPLHF.

A few counts support this clone. The chain combines TRBV2 with TRBJ1-4; possibly TRBD1 for D (6 bases). Deletions cut 2 bases from V and 5 bases from J, with 9 bases between. Germline V gives CDR1 SNHLY, CDR2 FYNNEI. The CDR3 loop spans 14 amino acids. DNA of the CDR3: TGTGCCAGCAGTGAATGGCAGGGGAATGAAAAACTGTTTTTT. This encodes CASSEWQGNEKLFF. Drawing the rest from reference TRBV2 and TRBJ1-4, the complete variable domain is EPEVTQTPSHQVTQMGQEVILRCVPISNHLYFYWYRQILGQKVEFLVSFYNNEISEKSEIFDDQFSVERPDGSNFTLKIRSTKLEDSAMYFCASSEWQGNEKLFFGSGTQLSVL.

The chain recombines TRBV9 with TRBJ2-5; D gene ambiguous. Germline CDR1 and CDR2: SGDLS and YYNGEE. The germline V and J ends were trimmed by 3 bases and 3 bases, with 9 bases remaining between them. The CDR3 loop spans 13 amino acids. This chain's CDR3 is CASSGPSEETQYF. Written as DNA, the CDR3 is TGTGCCAGCAGCGGGCCCAGTGAAGAGACCCAGTACTTC.

The genes are TRBV4-1 and TRBJ2-7; no firm D call. V gave up 0 bases and J gave up 4 bases, with 7 bases separating them. CDR1 is MGHRA, CDR2 YSYEKL, per germline. This CDR3 is 13 amino acids long. In nucleotides, the CDR3 is TGCGCCAGCAGCCAAGACGGTGGGTACGAGCAGTACTTC. This codes for CASSQDGGYEQYF.

There are a few counts of this clone. The V and J genes are TRBV4-1 and TRBJ2-7; D may be TRBD1 or TRBD2 (6 bases each). The V and J ends lost 1 base and 4 bases respectively, with 14 bases between them. The germline gives CDR1 MGHRA, CDR2 YSYEKL. The CDR3 contains 15 residues. The CDR3 DNA follows: TGCGCCAGCAGCCAAGGGAGGGAGAGGGGGTACGAGCAGTACTTC. This codes for CASSQGRERGYEQYF.

This clone appeared a few times. As DNA, the CDR3 is TGTGCCAGTAGTATAGATCGAGAACAGGTAGAGCAGCCCCAGCATTTT. It yields the protein CASSIDREQVEQPQHF. The rearrangement uses TRBV19 and TRBJ1-5, with a tentative D call TRBD1 (5 bases). The CDR3 covers 16 residues. The germline V gene has CDR1 LNHDA and CDR2 SQIVND (reference sequence). Trimming left V 0 bases short and J 7 bases short, with 16 bases between.

The chain uses TRBV7-8 and TRBJ1-1; TRBD1 aligns across 8 bases. This CDR3 has 15 amino acids. V lost 5 bases, J lost 0 bases, and 5 bases stayed unmatched. The germline V gene encodes CDR1 SGHVS and CDR2 FQNEAQ. The CDR3 sequence: CASSRGTGMNTEAFF. The CDR3 DNA reads TGTGCCAGCAGCCGAGGGACAGGTATGAACACTGAAGCTTTCTTT. Variable domain in full (rest from reference TRBV7-8 and TRBJ1-1): GAGVSQSPRYKVAKRGQDVALRCDPISGHVSLFWYQQALGQGPEFLTYFQNEAQLDKSGLPSDRFFAERPEGSVSTLKIQRTQQEDSAVYLCASSRGTGMNTEAFFGQGTRLTVV.

V is TRBV6-5 and J is TRBJ1-2; D remains unclear. The germline V gene encodes CDR1 MNHEY and CDR2 SVGAGI. This CDR3 has 15 amino acids. Trimming pared 0 bases from V and 1 base from J, leaving 9 bases between. This CDR3 is CASSYSWGFNYGYTF. CDR3 DNA: TGTGCCAGCAGTTACTCGTGGGGATTTAACTATGGCTACACCTTC.

CDR3 region: CSVAGQGHEQYF. The DNA for the CDR3 is TGCAGCGTTGCCGGACAGGGCCACGAGCAGTACTTC. This chain connects TRBV29-1 to TRBJ2-7, with 8 bases identical to TRBD1. There are 12 residues in the CDR3. Germline V CDR1 and CDR2: SQVTM, ANQGSEA. V lost 4 bases to trimming and J lost 5 bases; unmatched junction nucleotides: 4.

The chain employs TRBV6-5 and TRBJ2-7; 7 bases match TRBD1. The CDR3 totals 13 residues. Germline lookup yields CDR1 MNHEY and CDR2 SVGAGI. Losses at the gene ends were 6 bases for V and 7 bases for J; bases not matched to a gene: 9. In DNA, the CDR3 is TGTGCCAGCAGCCCACGACAGGGACGGGAGCAGTACTTC. This encodes CASSPRQGREQYF.

This clone was detected a few times. V and J are TRBV27 and TRBJ2-3; D uncertain. CDR1 is MNHEY, CDR2 SMNVEV, per germline (reference sequence). Deletions cut 4 bases from V and 14 bases from J, with 13 bases between. This CDR3 spans 11 amino acids. In DNA, the CDR3 is TGTGCCAGCAGTTCGACCTTAGGGCTGTATTTT. Its protein product is CASSSTLGLYF.

J is TRBJ2-7 and V is TRBV5-1; TRBD1 matches 9 bases. CDR1 is SGHRS, CDR2 YFSETQ, per germline. With 4 bases clipped from V and 2 bases from J, the junction kept 4 bases outside the gene matches. The CDR3 sequence is 14 residues long. This chain's CDR3 is CASSRRTGAYEQYF. CDR3 coding DNA: TGCGCCAGCAGCCGCCGGACAGGGGCCTACGAGCAGTACTTC.